The 18 T cell receptor beta chains below come from one sample, sequenced in a study of blood T cell repertoires in COVID-19. TCRdb keeps only in-frame clones here, not all; method: immunoSEQ multiplex PCR. This sample carries 30,000 or so clones, roughly nine tenths of them seen once, and the ten largest clones take roughly 15%. What was sequenced was peripheral blood. These receptors were collected from a man older than 75 with acute or convalescent COVID-19.

This chain connects TRBV7-9 to TRBJ2-2; D unclear. Germline V gives CDR1 SEHNR, CDR2 FQNEAQ (reference sequence). V lost 5 bases, J lost 1 base, and 8 bases lay in between. The CDR3 spans 14 residues. The CDR3 protein is CASSPQVNTGELFF. The CDR3 bases are TGTGCCAGCAGCCCCCAGGTGAACACCGGGGAGCTGTTTTTT.

The rearrangement uses TRBV18 and TRBJ1-6; 7 bases match TRBD1. Looked up from germline, CDR1 is KGHSH and CDR2 is LQKENI. V was pared by 4 bases and J by 9 bases, with 9 bases of the junction left unmatched. The CDR3 loop spans 15 amino acids. The CDR3 sequence: CASSQGTTGSSPLHF. The CDR3 DNA reads TGTGCCAGCTCACAGGGGACGACAGGGAGTTCACCCCTCCACTTT.

The chain is built from TRBV29-1 and TRBJ1-3, with D possibly TRBD1 on 6 matching bases. This CDR3 comprises 13 residues. The germline gives CDR1 SQVTM, CDR2 ANQGSEA. Trimming shortened V by 6 bases and J by 0 bases, and 9 bases separated the two germline ends. The CDR3 spells CSVGQSSGNTIYF. CDR3 coding DNA: TGCAGCGTGGGACAAAGCTCTGGAAACACCATATATTTT. The full variable domain, its missing parts supplied by reference TRBV29-1 and TRBJ1-3, is SAVISQKPSRDICQRGTSLTIQCQVDSQVTMMFWYRQQPGQSLTLIATANQGSEATYESGFVIDKFPISRPNLTFSTLTVSNMSPEDSSIYLCSVGQSSGNTIYFGEGSWLTVV.

The chain employs TRBV11-3 and TRBJ1-1, with D hard to call. In germline, CDR1 is SGHNT, CDR2 YENEEA. Trimming removed 3 bases from V and 0 bases from J, with 5 bases in between. The CDR3 length is 13 residues. The DNA for the CDR3 is TGTGCCAGCAGCTTTCAGGTGAACACTGAAGCTTTCTTT. Its translation: CASSFQVNTEAFF.

The rearrangement joins TRBV7-9 to TRBJ2-7, with 10 bases fitting TRBD1. V shed 5 bases and J 3 bases; nucleotides not matched to a gene: 7. The germline V gene encodes CDR1 SEHNR and CDR2 FQNEAQ (reference sequence). The CDR3 spans 15 residues. Here the CDR3 DNA reads TGTGCCAGCAGCAGAAGGACAGGGGGGAGCTACGAGCAGTACTTC. Encoded protein: CASSRRTGGSYEQYF.

J is TRBJ2-3 and V is TRBV5-4; 8 bases align to TRBD2. The ends lost 4 bases at V and 4 bases at J; junction bases unmatched: 8. The CDR3 totals 15 residues. CDR1 and CDR2 from the germline V gene are SGHNT and YYREEE (reference sequence). The CDR3 DNA is TGTGCCAGCAGCCCTACTACGGGGGGGCCAGATACGCAGTATTTT. Residues: CASSPTTGGPDTQYF. The full variable domain, completed using reference TRBV5-4 and TRBJ2-3, is ETGVTQSPTHLIKTRGQQVTLRCSSQSGHNTVSWYQQALGQGPQFIFQYYREEENGRGNFPPRFSGLQFPNYSSELNVNALELDDSALYLCASSPTTGGPDTQYFGPGTRLTVL.

V gene TRBV5-4 combines with J gene TRBJ1-4; 9 bases align to TRBD1. The CDR3 spans 14 residues. Germline-derived CDR1 and CDR2 are SGHNT and YYREEE (reference sequence). The V segment lost 2 bases and the J segment 6 bases; nucleotides outside the gene matches: 2. The chain's CDR3 is CASSLQGAYEKLFF. Here the CDR3 DNA reads TGTGCCAGCAGCTTACAGGGGGCTTATGAAAAACTGTTTTTT.

This sequence joins TRBV6-5 and TRBJ2-7, with 7 bases identical to TRBD1. CDR3 size: 13 residues. Germline V lookup: CDR1 MNHEY, CDR2 SVGAGI. With 6 bases clipped from V and 7 bases from J, the junction kept 9 bases outside the gene matches. Here the CDR3 reads CASSIGTVGEQYF. In DNA, the CDR3 is TGTGCCAGCAGCATTGGGACAGTGGGTGAGCAGTACTTC.

CDR3 sequence (DNA): TGCGCCAGCAGTCCGGACACGGGCGACTATGGCTACACCTTC. This translates into CASSPDTGDYGYTF. The genes are TRBV5-1 and TRBJ1-2; possibly TRBD1 for D (5 bases). V lost 5 bases to trimming and J lost 3 bases, with 14 bases between them. Germline loops: CDR1 SGHRS, CDR2 YFSETQ. The CDR3 is 14 residues long.

V usage is TRBV4-1 and J usage is TRBJ2-3; D not resolved. The CDR3 spans 17 residues. V gave up 0 bases and J gave up 1 base, with 14 bases separating them. Germline lookup yields CDR1 MGHRA and CDR2 YSYEKL. CDR3 nucleotides: TGCGCCAGCAGCCAAGATAATGCAGTTTCCGGCACAGATACGCAGTATTTT. Translated: CASSQDNAVSGTDTQYF.

The chain has TRBV7-9 and TRBJ2-3; 11 nucleotides line up with TRBD2. The V gene end was trimmed by 5 bases and the J gene end by 4 bases; junction bases not matched to a gene: 11. Germline assignment: CDR1 SEHNR and CDR2 FQNEAQ (reference sequence). This CDR3 has 17 amino acids. CDR3 in amino acids: CASSPWLAGGEPDTQYF. The CDR3 DNA follows: TGTGCCAGCAGCCCTTGGCTAGCGGGGGGCGAGCCAGATACGCAGTATTTT. The full variable domain, rest sourced from reference TRBV7-9 and TRBJ2-3, is DTGVSQNPRHKITKRGQNVTFRCDPISEHNRLYWYRQTLGQGPEFLTYFQNEAQLEKSRLLSDRFSAERPKGSFSTLEIQRTEQGDSAMYLCASSPWLAGGEPDTQYFGPGTRLTVL.

This chain connects TRBV6-6 to TRBJ1-2, with no clear D. V lost 6 bases, J lost 1 base, and 15 bases lay in between. Germline assignment: CDR1 MNHNY and CDR2 SVGAGI (reference sequence). The CDR3 has 15 residues. In DNA form, the CDR3 reads TGTGCCAGCAGCTACCGGAGGGCCGATAACTATGGCTACACCTTC. As protein: CASSYRRADNYGYTF.

The count of this clone is one. J is TRBJ1-5 and V is TRBV3-1 (or the pseudogene TRBV3-2); D is uncertain. Trimming stripped 0 bases from V and 9 bases from J, with 9 bases between. CDR3 length: 13 amino acids. Looked up from germline, CDR1 is LGHDT and CDR2 is YNNKEL (reference sequence). CDR3 sequence (DNA): TGTGCCAGCAGCCAAGATCCGCGCCGGCCCCAGCATTTT. As protein: CASSQDPRRPQHF.

V is TRBV5-6 and J is TRBJ1-5; no reliable D call. The ends were cut back, 4 bases at V and 0 bases at J, with 23 bases in the middle. The CDR3 is 19 residues long. In germline, CDR1 is SGHDT, CDR2 YYEEEE. For the CDR3, the DNA is TGTGCCAGCAGCCCATCGGGTGGCCCCCTGGCCCATAGCAATCAGCCCCAGCATTTT. Protein sequence: CASSPSGGPLAHSNQPQHF.

The genes are TRBV10-3 and TRBJ1-1; D is unclear. The CDR3 has 13 amino acids. The germline gives CDR1 ENHRY, CDR2 SYGVKD. V shed 3 bases and J shed 0 bases, with 5 bases lying between them. The CDR3 DNA follows: TGTGCCATCAGTGACACAATGAACACTGAAGCTTTCTTT. Translation: CAISDTMNTEAFF.

The chain has TRBV30 and TRBJ1-3, with D unresolved. Germline V lookup: CDR1 GTSNPN, CDR2 SVGIG (reference sequence). Deletions cut 4 bases from V and 0 bases from J, with 10 bases between. This CDR3 has 14 amino acids. Written as DNA, the CDR3 is TGTGCCTGGACGTTAGCGAGCTCTGGAAACACCATATATTTT. This encodes CAWTLASSGNTIYF. The full variable domain, completed using reference TRBV30 and TRBJ1-3, is SQTIHQWPATLVQPVGSPLSLECTVEGTSNPNLYWYRQAAGRGLQLLFYSVGIGQISSEVPQNLSASRPQDRQFILSSKKLLLSDSGFYLCAWTLASSGNTIYFGEGSWLTVV.

V gene TRBV18 combines with J gene TRBJ2-7; possible D gene TRBD1, 8 bases. The CDR3 is 15 amino acids. V gave up 3 bases and J gave up 2 bases, with 14 bases separating them. From germline, CDR1 is KGHSH and CDR2 LQKENI. For the CDR3, the DNA is TGTGCCAGCTCACCTGGACAGGGAGGGACCTACGAGCAGTACTTC. This encodes CASSPGQGGTYEQYF.

The CDR3 is CASSSEGTFQETQYF. The CDR3 DNA sequence: TGTGCCAGCAGCTCGGAGGGGACGTTCCAAGAGACCCAGTACTTC. The V call is TRBV5-8, the J call TRBJ2-5; possibly TRBD2 for D (6 bases). Germline CDR1 reads SGHTS; CDR2 reads YDEGEE. This CDR3 is 15 amino acids long. Trimming shortened V by 3 bases and J by 1 base, and 13 bases separated the two germline ends.